This entry lists 31 T cell receptor beta chains sequenced from one sample in a study of cytomegalovirus exposure and HLA in healthy donors. PCR employed 60 Vbeta and 13 Jbeta primers. The assay was immunoSEQ multiplex PCR, and TCRdb's table has in-frame clones only and misses some. The table includes about 130,000 clones, approximately 77% detected once. Sequenced material: PBMCs. All receptors come from a young man in good health and CMV-seronegative.

The J gene is TRBJ1-1, the V gene TRBV30; 8 nucleotides line up with TRBD1. This CDR3 region has 14 residues. Germline loops: CDR1 GTSNPN, CDR2 SVGIG (reference sequence). Trimming took 1 base from V and 5 from J; bases not matched to a gene: 6. The CDR3 protein is CAWSGGQGMTEAFF. The DNA of the CDR3 is TGTGCCTGGAGTGGCGGACAGGGTATGACTGAAGCTTTCTTT.

The genes are TRBV6-1 and TRBJ2-1; the D gene is possibly TRBD1 (8 bases). CDR3 size: 14 residues. Germline CDR1 and CDR2: MNHNS and SASEGT. V was cut by 5 bases and J by 8 bases, with 16 bases left in between. CDR3 amino acids: CASSIQGGSHEQFF. The CDR3 region has the DNA TGTGCCAGCAGTATACAGGGGGGGTCGCATGAGCAGTTCTTC.

Regarding this clone: The same CDR3 is also encoded by other DNA sequences in this sample. The chain combines TRBV27 with TRBJ2-1; TRBD2 agrees at 8 bases. V lost 2 bases and J lost 3; bases outside the gene matches: 0. The CDR3 has 14 amino acids. CDR1 is MNHEY and CDR2 is SMNVEV in the germline V gene (reference sequence). The CDR3: CASSLAGGYNEQFF. The CDR3 DNA sequence: TGTGCCAGCAGTTTAGCGGGAGGCTACAATGAGCAGTTCTTC.

The J gene is TRBJ2-7, the V gene TRBV19, with 9 bases identical to TRBD2. V gave up 9 bases and J gave up 5 bases; unmatched junction bases: 11. Germline V lookup: CDR1 LNHDA, CDR2 SQIVND (reference sequence). The CDR3 runs 14 residues. CDR3 sequence (DNA): TGTGCCAGCAGTGACCTAGCGGGAATCCACGAGCAGTACTTC. This sequence encodes CASSDLAGIHEQYF.

This chain's CDR3 is CASSSGLAGEGGELFF. In DNA form, the CDR3 reads TGCGCCAGCAGCTCGGGACTAGCGGGAGAGGGCGGGGAGCTGTTTTTT. The V call is TRBV5-1, the J call TRBJ2-2; 14 nucleotides agree with TRBD2. The CDR3 consists of 16 residues. V lost 3 bases and J lost 7; bases outside the gene matches: 5. CDR1 SGHRS and CDR2 YFSETQ come from the germline V gene.

V gene TRBV5-1 combines with J gene TRBJ2-7; 10 nucleotides match TRBD2. Unmatched junction bases numbered 5, after V lost 0 bases and J lost 2 bases. This CDR3 spans 16 amino acids. Germline V gives CDR1 SGHRS, CDR2 YFSETQ. The CDR3 protein is CASSLGGTSVAYEQYF. CDR3 nucleotide sequence: TGCGCCAGCAGCTTGGGCGGGACTAGCGTTGCCTACGAGCAGTACTTC.

This chain joins TRBV27 and TRBJ1-1, with D uncertain. This CDR3 region has 15 residues. V was clipped by 5 bases and J by 0 bases, with 13 bases between them. Germline-derived CDR1 and CDR2 are MNHEY and SMNVEV (reference sequence). The CDR3 loop is CASSPHSAMNTEAFF. CDR3 nucleotides: TGTGCCAGCAGTCCTCATAGCGCAATGAACACTGAAGCTTTCTTT.

J is TRBJ1-3 and V is TRBV19; 8 nucleotides agree with TRBD1. The germline CDR1 and CDR2 sequences are LNHDA and SQIVND (reference sequence). With 6 bases clipped from V and 4 bases from J, the junction kept 11 bases outside the gene matches. The CDR3 consists of 16 residues. The CDR3 here is CASRYRRQGYGNTIYF. In DNA, the CDR3 is TGTGCCAGTAGATATCGGCGACAGGGGTACGGAAACACCATATATTTT.

J is TRBJ2-7 and V is TRBV4-1; the match to TRBD1 covers 7 bases. Germline CDR1 reads MGHRA; CDR2 reads YSYEKL. The CDR3 is 16 residues long. V was clipped by 3 bases and J by 4 bases; unmatched bases: 12. The CDR3 is CASSHGWDSRVYEQYF. CDR3 DNA: TGCGCCAGCAGCCACGGTTGGGACAGCAGGGTTTACGAGCAGTACTTC.

The V call is TRBV18, the J call TRBJ2-7; maybe TRBD2 (7 bases). CDR1 KGHSH and CDR2 LQKENI come from the germline V gene. This CDR3 comprises 18 residues. V was cut by 2 bases and J by 8 bases, with 28 bases left in between. For the CDR3, the DNA is TGTGCCAGCTCACCAAACGGTCGGGGGGCCGAACCTCTTCTCCAGCAGTACTTC. This codes for CASSPNGRGAEPLLQQYF.

This clone was recorded only once. For the CDR3, the DNA is TGCGCCAGCAGCTTGGCCAAGCGGGAGGCTGGCACAGATACGCAGTATTTT. Protein: CASSLAKREAGTDTQYF. The chain has TRBV5-1 and TRBJ2-3, with 9 positions matching TRBD2. Trimming at V came to 0 bases and at J to 1 base, leaving 6 bases not matched to a gene. CDR1 and CDR2 (germline): SGHRS, YFSETQ. The CDR3 loop spans 17 amino acids.

This chain joins TRBV27 and TRBJ2-6; possibly TRBD2 for D (6 bases). This CDR3 contains 18 residues. Germline loops: CDR1 MNHEY, CDR2 SMNVEV (reference sequence). Trimming cost V 3 bases and J 0 bases, with 15 bases left between them. DNA of the CDR3: TGTGCCAGCAGTTTGTGGCCGGGGGAAAACTCTGGGGCCAACGTCCTGACTTTC. Translating it yields CASSLWPGENSGANVLTF.

This clone was detected once. The V and J genes are TRBV4-2 and TRBJ2-1; 8 bases match TRBD2. Germline CDR1 LGHNA, CDR2 YNFKEQ. This CDR3 spans 16 amino acids. V was pared by 0 bases and J by 3 bases, with 4 bases of the junction left unmatched. As DNA, the CDR3 is TGTGCCAGCAGCCAAGAGTTTCTAGCGGGCTACAATGAGCAGTTCTTC. As protein: CASSQEFLAGYNEQFF.

The gene calls are TRBV6-1 and TRBJ2-7, with 8 bases identical to TRBD1. J lost 3 bases, V lost 6 bases, and 7 bases had no gene match. Germline loops: CDR1 MNHNS, CDR2 SASEGT. The CDR3 sequence is 14 residues long. This CDR3 is CASSWDRIDYEQYF. The CDR3 region has the DNA TGTGCCAGCAGCTGGGACAGGATAGACTACGAGCAGTACTTC.

The CDR3 sequence is CASSSKREGPNTQYF. DNA for the CDR3: TGTGCCAGCAGTTCTAAGCGGGAGGGCCCTAATACGCAGTATTTT. V is TRBV27 and J is TRBJ2-3, with 10 positions matching TRBD2. Germline CDR1 is MNHEY and CDR2 is SMNVEV (reference sequence). The CDR3 contains 15 residues. The V gene end was trimmed by 4 bases and the J gene end by 7 bases; junction bases not matched to a gene: 8.

The CDR3 is CASSLGVSGNTIYF. CDR3 sequence (DNA): TGTGCCAGCAGCTTAGGCGTCTCTGGAAACACCATATATTTT. The chain recombines TRBV11-2 with TRBJ1-3; no reliable D call. V shed 1 base and J shed 0 bases, with 4 bases lying between them. This CDR3 has 14 amino acids. The V gene's germline CDR1 is SGHAT and CDR2 FQNNGV. Filled out from reference TRBV11-2 and TRBJ1-3, the complete variable domain reads EAGVAQSPRYKIIEKRQSVAFWCNPISGHATLYWYQQILGQGPKLLIQFQNNGVVDDSQLPKDRFSAERLKGVDSTLKIQPAKLEDSAVYLCASSLGVSGNTIYFGEGSWLTVV.

The rearrangement uses TRBV10-3 and TRBJ1-3; D ambiguous. Germline CDR1 and CDR2: ENHRY and SYGVKD. The CDR3 contains 13 residues. V was pared by 2 bases and J by 2 bases, with 4 bases between. CDR3 residues: CAISEDTGNTIYF. CDR3 DNA: TGTGCCATCAGTGAGGACACTGGAAACACCATATATTTT.

The CDR3 DNA is TGTGCCAGCAGCCGGGACAGGGGGGAATATAGCAATCAGCCCCAGCATTTT. Its translation: CASSRDRGEYSNQPQHF. This chain links TRBV2 with TRBJ1-5; 11 nucleotides agree with TRBD1. This CDR3 has 17 amino acids. Germline CDR1 is SNHLY and CDR2 is FYNNEI. The trim removed 6 bases at V and 0 bases at J, leaving 7 bases unmatched.

This clone has a single count. The chain links TRBV6-5 to TRBJ1-2; D is undetermined. Germline assignment: CDR1 MNHEY and CDR2 SVGAGI. Trimming pared 6 bases from V and 1 base from J, leaving 15 bases between. The CDR3 sequence is 15 residues long. Here the CDR3 DNA reads TGTGCCAGCAGCCTAATGTCTCGCATTAACTATGGCTACACCTTC. Residues: CASSLMSRINYGYTF.

This clone was seen once. CDR3 sequence reads: CASSSLSNTEAFF. CDR3 in DNA: TGTGCCAGCAGCTCATTAAGCAACACTGAAGCTTTCTTT. The V and J genes are TRBV6-6 and TRBJ1-1; D is undetermined. V lost 6 bases and J lost 2, with 10 bases in between. From germline, CDR1 is MNHNY and CDR2 SVGAGI (reference sequence). CDR3 length equals 13 residues.

This clone was counted a few times. The gene calls are TRBV11-3 and TRBJ2-1; TRBD2 agrees at 9 bases. CDR3 length: 18 amino acids. Unmatched junction bases numbered 14, after V lost 2 bases and J lost 6 bases. Germline CDR1 reads SGHNT; CDR2 reads YENEEA. The CDR3 DNA sequence: TGTGCCAGCAGCTTACAGGGCGGTGCCAGCGGGAGGCTCAATGAGCAGTTCTTC. It translates to CASSLQGGASGRLNEQFF.

The chain couples TRBV6-5 to TRBJ2-3, with unresolved D. The germline gives CDR1 MNHEY, CDR2 SVGAGI. The CDR3 length is 16 residues. The V end lost 0 bases, the J end lost 2 bases, and 12 bases lay between the germline ends. The CDR3 loop reads CASSYSMGTSTDTQYF. The CDR3 coding sequence is TGTGCCAGCAGTTACTCGATGGGCACCTCCACAGATACGCAGTATTTT.

On this clone itself: The sample contains more than one DNA sequence encoding this CDR3. The chain combines TRBV4-1 with TRBJ2-7, with a weak D call TRBD2 (6 bases). Germline V gene sequence: CDR1 MGHRA, CDR2 YSYEKL. V lost 0 bases to trimming and J lost 1 base, with 13 bases between them. The CDR3 is made up of 16 amino acids. DNA for the CDR3: TGCGCCAGCAGCCAAGATAGGCGGGAAGGATCCTACGAGCAGTACTTC. Amino acids: CASSQDRREGSYEQYF.

The V and J genes are TRBV19 and TRBJ1-5; unclear D gene. This CDR3 is 14 amino acids long. The germline gives CDR1 LNHDA, CDR2 SQIVND (reference sequence). The germline V and J ends were trimmed by 4 bases and 0 bases, with 7 bases remaining between them. CDR3: CASSKPVSNQPQHF. The CDR3 region has the DNA TGTGCCAGTAGTAAACCAGTTAGCAATCAGCCCCAGCATTTT. The full variable domain, its missing parts supplied by reference TRBV19 and TRBJ1-5, is DGGITQSPKYLFRKEGQNVTLSCEQNLNHDAMYWYRQDPGQGLRLIYYSQIVNDFQKGDIAEGYSVSREKKESFPLTVTSAQKNPTAFYLCASSKPVSNQPQHFGDGTRLSIL.

V gene TRBV10-1 combines with J gene TRBJ2-7; 9 bases are a match to TRBD1. Germline assignment: CDR1 WNHNN and CDR2 SYGVQD (reference sequence). The CDR3 is made up of 14 amino acids. V shed 4 bases and J 2 bases; nucleotides not matched to a gene: 3. DNA of the CDR3: TGCGCCAGCAGTGGGGGGACAGGGCCCTACGAGCAGTACTTC. Translated: CASSGGTGPYEQYF.

This clone has more than one count but fewer than ten. J is TRBJ2-7 and V is TRBV27, with a tentative D call TRBD2 (6 bases). This CDR3 region has 14 residues. With 1 base removed from V and 0 bases from J, the gap between germline ends came to 7 bases. Germline CDR1 MNHEY, CDR2 SMNVEV (reference sequence). CDR3 amino acids: CASSLFGSSYEQYF. The CDR3, as DNA: TGTGCCAGCAGTTTATTCGGGAGCTCCTACGAGCAGTACTTC.

J is TRBJ2-7 and V is TRBV5-4, with 7 bases aligning to TRBD1. J was trimmed by 2 bases and V by 1 base; bases with no gene match: 0. Germline V gene sequence: CDR1 SGHNT, CDR2 YYREEE (reference sequence). The CDR3 runs 13 residues. The chain's CDR3 is CASSLTGAYEQYF. In DNA form, the CDR3 reads TGTGCCAGCAGCTTGACAGGGGCCTACGAGCAGTACTTC.

The chain combines TRBV27 with TRBJ2-4, with TRBD2 matching 8 bases. Trimming at V came to 5 bases and at J to 8 bases, leaving 11 bases not matched to a gene. Germline V gene lookup returns CDR1 MNHEY and CDR2 SMNVEV (reference sequence). This CDR3 contains 15 residues. For the CDR3, the DNA is TGTGCCAGCAGTCCCGGGGGGGGGCGCCCGGACATTCAGTACTTC. It translates to CASSPGGGRPDIQYF.

This clone was observed a few times. V and J are TRBV29-1 and TRBJ2-5, with D hard to call. There are 11 residues in the CDR3. The V and J ends lost 4 bases and 2 bases respectively, with 5 bases between them. Germline lookup yields CDR1 SQVTM and CDR2 ANQGSEA. This CDR3 is CSVGHQETQYF. The CDR3 DNA reads TGCAGCGTTGGACATCAAGAGACCCAGTACTTC.

The V and J genes are TRBV13 and TRBJ1-1, with 9 bases aligning to TRBD1. With 5 bases clipped from V and 0 bases from J, the junction kept 7 bases outside the gene matches. Germline lookup yields CDR1 PRHDT and CDR2 FYEKMQ (reference sequence). There are 16 residues in the CDR3. The CDR3 protein is CASSRPDRGLNTEAFF. CDR3 in DNA: TGTGCCAGCAGCCGTCCGGACAGGGGACTGAACACTGAAGCTTTCTTT. Full variable domain (rest looked up from reference TRBV13 and TRBJ1-1): AAGVIQSPRHLIKEKRETATLKCYPIPRHDTVYWYQQGPGQDPQFLISFYEKMQSDKGSIPDRFSAQQFSDYHSELNMSSLELGDSALYFCASSRPDRGLNTEAFFGQGTRLTVV.

The chain links TRBV29-1 to TRBJ1-1; D remains unclear. This CDR3 has 13 amino acids. Trimming cost V 2 bases and J 3 bases, with 10 bases left between them. The germline V gene has CDR1 SQVTM and CDR2 ANQGSEA. The DNA for the CDR3 is TGCAGCGTTGAATATTTGCGAGACACTGAAGCTTTCTTT. This translates into CSVEYLRDTEAFF.